The 23 T cell receptor beta chains reported below all come from one sample, sequenced in a study of cytomegalovirus exposure and HLA in healthy donors (dated by TCRdb to 2017 to 2019). Libraries were built with the immunoSEQ multiplex PCR assay. A mixture of 60 forward primers for TCR Vbeta segments and 13 reverse primers for TCR Jbeta segments was used in the multiplex PCR. The clones in this table, taken by TCRdb from immuneACCESS, are in-frame only. Not every clone is retained; where verified, under half of the shortfall comes from an unresolved V gene, and the cause of the rest is unknown. The sample table records about 160,000 clones. The top ten constitute roughly 1.6% of the sample. Sequencing was carried out using PBMCs. These receptors all come from a woman aged 45-65 years in good health and CMV-seronegative.

The chain has TRBV28 and TRBJ2-3; unclear D gene. Germline lookup yields CDR1 MDHEN and CDR2 SYDVKM. This CDR3 has 12 amino acids. V was shortened by 4 bases and J by 2 bases, with 4 bases between the two germline ends. CDR3 region: CASSYNTDTQYF. DNA of the CDR3: TGTGCCAGCAGTTATAACACAGATACGCAGTATTTT.

The chain joins TRBV30 to TRBJ1-5; possibly TRBD1 for D (6 bases). Trimming left V 5 bases short and J 2 bases short, with 10 bases between. Germline CDR1 and CDR2: GTSNPN and SVGIG (reference sequence). This CDR3 contains 13 residues. CDR3: CAWETGGNQPQHF. The CDR3 nucleotides are TGTGCCTGGGAGACAGGAGGCAATCAGCCCCAGCATTTT.

J is TRBJ1-1 and V is TRBV5-8; tentatively, D is TRBD1 (5 bases). Trimming shortened V by 6 bases and J by 3 bases, and 21 bases separated the two germline ends. The CDR3 runs to 16 residues. The V gene's germline CDR1 is SGHTS and CDR2 YDEGEE. CDR3 bases: TGTGCCAGCACCTGGAGGGGCACAGTTGGGGACACTGAAGCTTTCTTT. Translated: CASTWRGTVGDTEAFF.

The CDR3 reads CASSPLVSLGANVLTF. The CDR3 DNA reads TGCGCCAGCAGCCCCCTTGTTTCTCTTGGGGCCAACGTCCTGACTTTC. V and J are TRBV4-3 and TRBJ2-6; D not resolved. Germline assignment: CDR1 LGHNA and CDR2 YSLEER. The V end was cut by 4 bases, the J end by 3 bases, with 13 bases between. There are 16 residues in the CDR3.

The rearrangement links TRBV5-4 to TRBJ1-2; D might be TRBD1 (5 bases). V gave up 9 bases and J gave up 4 bases, with 19 bases separating them. The germline CDR1 and CDR2 sequences are SGHNT and YYREEE (reference sequence). The CDR3 loop spans 14 amino acids. The CDR3 nucleotides read TGTGCCACCCAACAGGAGGAGGGTGTCTATGGCTACACCTTC. As protein: CATQQEEGVYGYTF.

Of note for this clone: The same CDR3 is also encoded by other DNA sequences in this sample. This chain links TRBV29-1 with TRBJ2-2; possibly TRBD2 for D (6 bases). Germline V gene sequence: CDR1 SQVTM, CDR2 ANQGSEA. This CDR3 has 11 amino acids. The ends were cut back, 7 bases at V and 5 bases at J, with 8 bases in the middle. Written as DNA, the CDR3 is TGCAGCGCCCTAGCGACCGGGGAGCTGTTTTTT. Translation gives CSALATGELFF.

The gene calls are TRBV7-8 and TRBJ2-3, with D tentatively TRBD2 (5 bases). The CDR3 loop spans 13 amino acids. Germline V gene data show CDR1 as SGHVS and CDR2 as FQNEAQ. V was clipped by 0 bases and J by 11 bases, with 12 bases between them. The CDR3 DNA sequence: TGTGCCAGCAGCTTAGCGGAAAAGGGAGTGCAGTATTTT. Residues: CASSLAEKGVQYF.

V is TRBV5-1 and J is TRBJ2-7; 9 bases are shared with TRBD2. The CDR3 covers 14 residues. V was pared by 5 bases and J by 5 bases, with 8 bases of the junction left unmatched. Germline V gene data show CDR1 as SGHRS and CDR2 as YFSETQ. The CDR3 coding sequence is TGCGCCAGCAGACCTCGGCGGGGGGGAAACGAGCAGTACTTC. As protein: CASRPRRGGNEQYF.

This sequence joins TRBV9 and TRBJ2-1; 7 nucleotides agree with TRBD2. V gave up 3 bases and J gave up 2 bases; unmatched junction bases: 5. The CDR3 sequence is 15 residues long. The germline V gene has CDR1 SGDLS and CDR2 YYNGEE. The CDR3 sequence is CASSATSAPYNEQFF. CDR3 nucleotides: TGTGCCAGCAGCGCCACTAGCGCCCCCTACAATGAGCAGTTCTTC.

J is TRBJ2-7 and V is TRBV11-2; 8 bases align to TRBD1. The CDR3 extends over 14 amino acids. Germline CDR1 reads SGHAT; CDR2 reads FQNNGV. Trimming at V came to 7 bases and at J to 3 bases, leaving 8 bases not matched to a gene. The CDR3 here is CASTLGQDFYEQYF. The CDR3 DNA sequence: TGTGCCAGCACCCTGGGACAGGATTTCTACGAGCAGTACTTC.

J is TRBJ1-5 and V is TRBV5-6, with 7 bases fitting TRBD1. The CDR3 runs to 14 residues. Germline V gene lookup returns CDR1 SGHDT and CDR2 YYEEEE. V shed 3 bases, J shed 6 bases, and the junction held 6 bases outside the gene matches. CDR3 nucleotide sequence: TGTGCCAGCAGCTCGATGACAGGGAGTCAGCCCCAGCATTTT. Encoded protein: CASSSMTGSQPQHF.

The chain combines TRBV2 with TRBJ1-5, with 8 bases lining up with TRBD1. The CDR3 has 15 amino acids. With 5 bases clipped from V and 0 bases from J, the junction kept 3 bases outside the gene matches. Germline V lookup: CDR1 SNHLY, CDR2 FYNNEI. The CDR3 protein is CASSRDRYSNQPQHF. CDR3 coding DNA: TGTGCCAGCAGTAGGGACAGGTATAGCAATCAGCCCCAGCATTTT.

This chain links TRBV7-2 with TRBJ2-5, with 9 bases fitting TRBD2. Losses at the gene ends were 4 bases for V and 4 bases for J; bases not matched to a gene: 4. Germline CDR1 reads SGHTA; CDR2 reads FQGNSA. The CDR3 is 14 amino acids. The CDR3 here is CASSYQRGAETQYF. The CDR3 nucleotides are TGTGCCAGCAGCTACCAGCGGGGGGCAGAGACCCAGTACTTC.

The chain couples TRBV6-5 to TRBJ1-5; D perhaps matches TRBD1 (6 bases). V was pared by 7 bases and J by 9 bases, with 13 bases between. Germline V lookup: CDR1 MNHEY, CDR2 SVGAGI. CDR3 length: 12 amino acids. CDR3 loop: CASNNLGGPQHF. The CDR3 DNA is TGTGCCAGCAATAATCTAGGGGGGCCCCAGCATTTT.

The chain is built from TRBV4-2 and TRBJ1-3; the D is unclear. The CDR3 spans 10 residues. The V end lost 8 bases, the J end lost 10 bases, and 9 bases lay between the germline ends. Germline V CDR1 and CDR2: LGHNA, YNFKEQ. CDR3 in DNA: TGTGCCAGCGGGTCGGGGACCATATATTTT. As protein: CASGSGTIYF.

The V call is TRBV28, the J call TRBJ1-5; possibly TRBD1 for D (5 bases). Germline V lookup: CDR1 MDHEN, CDR2 SYDVKM. This CDR3 is built from 13 residues. V gave up 5 bases and J gave up 7 bases, with 12 bases separating them. In DNA, the CDR3 is TGTGCCAGCAGTCGGGGGACCGGGCAGCCCCAGCATTTT. As protein: CASSRGTGQPQHF. Supplemented by reference TRBV28 and TRBJ1-5, the full variable domain reads DVKVTQSSRYLVKRTGEKVFLECVQDMDHENMFWYRQDPGLGLRLIYFSYDVKMKEKGDIPEGYSVSREKKERFSLILESASTNQTSMYLCASSRGTGQPQHFGDGTRLSIL.

The V gene is TRBV5-6, the J gene TRBJ2-7, with 10 bases aligning to TRBD1. V shed 1 base and J 2 bases; nucleotides not matched to a gene: 6. In germline, CDR1 is SGHDT, CDR2 YYEEEE. This CDR3 is built from 16 residues. DNA for the CDR3: TGTGCCAGCAGCTTGCGTGGACAGGGGGGTCCCTACGAGCAGTACTTC. Translating gives CASSLRGQGGPYEQYF. Drawing the rest from reference TRBV5-6 and TRBJ2-7, the complete variable domain is DAGVTQSPTHLIKTRGQQVTLRCSPKSGHDTVSWYQQALGQGPQFIFQYYEEEERQRGNFPDRFSGHQFPNYSSELNVNALLLGDSALYLCASSLRGQGGPYEQYFGPGTRLTVT.

The chain joins TRBV7-9 to TRBJ2-7; 11 nucleotides match TRBD2. There are 15 residues in the CDR3. CDR1 SEHNR and CDR2 FQNEAQ come from the germline V gene (reference sequence). Germline trimming cut 5 bases from V and 5 bases from J; bases unmatched to any gene: 8. CDR3 amino acids: CASSTLAGGGHEQYF. In DNA, the CDR3 is TGTGCCAGCAGCACTTTAGCGGGAGGGGGTCACGAGCAGTACTTC.

The J gene is TRBJ1-2, the V gene TRBV6-1, with D hard to call. The CDR3 is 13 residues long. V gave up 2 bases and J gave up 8 bases, with 12 bases separating them. From germline, CDR1 is MNHNS and CDR2 SASEGT. The CDR3 spells CASSETDEGGYTF. The CDR3 DNA sequence: TGTGCCAGCAGTGAAACTGACGAGGGCGGCTACACCTTC.

This chain links TRBV30 with TRBJ1-6, with D tentatively TRBD1 (6 bases). CDR3 size: 13 residues. V was cut by 4 bases and J by 7 bases, with 11 bases left in between. Germline V gene sequence: CDR1 GTSNPN, CDR2 SVGIG (reference sequence). Here the CDR3 DNA reads TGTGCCTGGAAAGGGCAGGGGAATTCACCCCTCCACTTT. Its protein product is CAWKGQGNSPLHF.

The chain combines TRBV4-2 with TRBJ2-5, with a tentative D call TRBD2 (6 bases). The CDR3 loop spans 16 amino acids. Germline V lookup: CDR1 LGHNA, CDR2 YNFKEQ. With 1 base removed from V and 1 base from J, the gap between germline ends came to 13 bases. CDR3 residues: CASSQAEGRIQETQYF. For the CDR3, the DNA is TGTGCCAGCAGCCAAGCCGAGGGGAGGATCCAAGAGACCCAGTACTTC.

The chain couples TRBV5-4 to TRBJ2-7; TRBD1 matches 7 bases. The germline gives CDR1 SGHNT, CDR2 YYREEE (reference sequence). After removal of 0 bases from V and 2 bases from J, the junction contained 8 bases not matched to a gene. The CDR3 is 16 residues long. The DNA for the CDR3 is TGTGCCAGCAGCTTGGGCGTGACAGGGATAACCTACGAGCAGTACTTC. Translated, it gives CASSLGVTGITYEQYF.

This sequence joins TRBV7-3 and TRBJ2-1, with D possibly matching TRBD2 (5 bases). Deletions cut 5 bases from V and 5 bases from J, with 10 bases between. CDR1 is SGHTA, CDR2 FQGTGA, per germline. The CDR3 sequence is 13 residues long. The CDR3 region has the DNA TGTGCCAGCAGCCCCCCCGGGGACAATGAGCAGTTCTTC. It yields the protein CASSPPGDNEQFF.